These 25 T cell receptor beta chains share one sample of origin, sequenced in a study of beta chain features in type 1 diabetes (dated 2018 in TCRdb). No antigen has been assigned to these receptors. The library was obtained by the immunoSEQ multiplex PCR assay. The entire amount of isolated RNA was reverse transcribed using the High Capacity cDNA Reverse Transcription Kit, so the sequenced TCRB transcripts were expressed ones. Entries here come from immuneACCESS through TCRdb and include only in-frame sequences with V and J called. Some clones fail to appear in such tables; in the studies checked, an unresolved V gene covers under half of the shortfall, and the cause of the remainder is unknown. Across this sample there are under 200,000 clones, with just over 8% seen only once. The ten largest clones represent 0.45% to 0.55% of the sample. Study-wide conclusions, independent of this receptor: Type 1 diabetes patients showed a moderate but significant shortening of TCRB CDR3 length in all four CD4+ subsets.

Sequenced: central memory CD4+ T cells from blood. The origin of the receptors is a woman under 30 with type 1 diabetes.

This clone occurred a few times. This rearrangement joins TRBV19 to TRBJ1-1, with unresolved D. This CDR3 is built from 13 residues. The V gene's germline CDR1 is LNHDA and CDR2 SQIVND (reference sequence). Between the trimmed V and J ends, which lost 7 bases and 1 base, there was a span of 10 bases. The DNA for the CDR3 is TGTGCCAGTATGCCGGGGAAGAACACTGAAGCTTTCTTT. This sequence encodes CASMPGKNTEAFF.

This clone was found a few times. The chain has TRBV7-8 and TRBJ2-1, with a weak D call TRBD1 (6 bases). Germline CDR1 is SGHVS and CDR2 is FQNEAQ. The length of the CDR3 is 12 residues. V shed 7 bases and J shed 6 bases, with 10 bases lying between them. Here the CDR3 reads CASKRGGNEQFF. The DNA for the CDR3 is TGTGCCAGCAAGAGAGGGGGCAATGAGCAGTTCTTC.

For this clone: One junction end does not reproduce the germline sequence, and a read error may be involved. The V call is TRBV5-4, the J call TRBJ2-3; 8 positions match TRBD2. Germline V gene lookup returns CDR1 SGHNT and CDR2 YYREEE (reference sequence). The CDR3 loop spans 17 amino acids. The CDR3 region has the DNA TGCGCCAGCAGCCAAGCCCCACTAGCGGCCACCACAGATACGCAGTATTTT. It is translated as CASSQAPLAATTDTQYF.

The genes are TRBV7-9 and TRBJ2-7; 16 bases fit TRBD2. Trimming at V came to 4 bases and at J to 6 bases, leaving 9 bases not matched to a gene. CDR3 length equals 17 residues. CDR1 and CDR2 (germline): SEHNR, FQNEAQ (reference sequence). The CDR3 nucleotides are TGTGCCAGCAGCTCAACGGGACTAGCGGGGGGGCTGGGCGAGCAGTACTTC. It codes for CASSSTGLAGGLGEQYF.

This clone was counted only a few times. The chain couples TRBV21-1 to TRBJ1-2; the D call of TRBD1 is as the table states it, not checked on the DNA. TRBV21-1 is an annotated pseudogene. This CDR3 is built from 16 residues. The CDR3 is CASSTTGTGGVNGYTF. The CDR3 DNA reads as TGTGCCAGCAGCACGACCGGGACAGGAGGCGTAAATGGCTACACCTTC.

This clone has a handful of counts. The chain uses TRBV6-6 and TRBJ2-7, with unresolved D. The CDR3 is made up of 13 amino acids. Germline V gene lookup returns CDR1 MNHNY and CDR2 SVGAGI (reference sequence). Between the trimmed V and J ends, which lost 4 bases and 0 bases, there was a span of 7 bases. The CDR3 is CASSSLYSYEQYF. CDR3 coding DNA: TGTGCCAGCAGTTCGCTATACTCCTACGAGCAGTACTTC.

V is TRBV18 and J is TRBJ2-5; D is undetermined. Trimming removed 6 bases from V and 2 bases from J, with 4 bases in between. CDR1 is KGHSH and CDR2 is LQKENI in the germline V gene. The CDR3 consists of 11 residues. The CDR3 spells CASSQQETQYF. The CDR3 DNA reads TGTGCCAGCTCTCAGCAAGAGACCCAGTACTTC.

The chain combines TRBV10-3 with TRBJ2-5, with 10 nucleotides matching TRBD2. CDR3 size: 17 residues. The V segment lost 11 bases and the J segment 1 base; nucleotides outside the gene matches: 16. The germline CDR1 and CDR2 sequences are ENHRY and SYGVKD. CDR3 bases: TGTGCCTCGAGCGGCGTGGCTAGCGGGAGTCTCCAAGAGACCCAGTACTTC. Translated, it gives CASSGVASGSLQETQYF.

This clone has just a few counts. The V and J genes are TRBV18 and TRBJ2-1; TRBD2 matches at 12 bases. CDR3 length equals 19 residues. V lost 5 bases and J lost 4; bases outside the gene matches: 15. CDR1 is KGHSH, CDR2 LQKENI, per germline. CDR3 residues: CASSSTGTSGFVVYNEQFF. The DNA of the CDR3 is TGTGCCAGCTCAAGCACTGGGACTAGCGGGTTCGTAGTGTACAATGAGCAGTTCTTC.

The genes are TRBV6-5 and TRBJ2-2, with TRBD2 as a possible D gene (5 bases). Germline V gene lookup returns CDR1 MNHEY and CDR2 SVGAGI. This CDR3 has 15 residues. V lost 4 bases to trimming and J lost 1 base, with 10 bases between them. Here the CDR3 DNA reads TGTGCCAGCAGTTTCAACAGCGGGAACACCGGGGAGCTGTTTTTT. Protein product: CASSFNSGNTGELFF.

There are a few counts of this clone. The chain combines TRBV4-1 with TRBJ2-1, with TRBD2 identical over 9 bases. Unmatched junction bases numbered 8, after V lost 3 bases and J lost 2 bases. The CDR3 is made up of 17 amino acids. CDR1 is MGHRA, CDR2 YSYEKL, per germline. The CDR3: CASSQTGAGGPYNEQFF. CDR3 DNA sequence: TGCGCCAGCAGCCAGACGGGAGCGGGAGGCCCCTACAATGAGCAGTTCTTC.

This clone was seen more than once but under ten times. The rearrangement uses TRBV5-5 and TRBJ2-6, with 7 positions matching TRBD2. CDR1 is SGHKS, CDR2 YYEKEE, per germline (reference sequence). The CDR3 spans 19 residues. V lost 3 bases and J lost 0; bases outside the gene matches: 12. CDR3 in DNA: TGTGCCAGCAGCTGGGACTATGGCAGCGATCTCTCTGGGGCCAACGTCCTGACTTTC. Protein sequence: CASSWDYGSDLSGANVLTF.

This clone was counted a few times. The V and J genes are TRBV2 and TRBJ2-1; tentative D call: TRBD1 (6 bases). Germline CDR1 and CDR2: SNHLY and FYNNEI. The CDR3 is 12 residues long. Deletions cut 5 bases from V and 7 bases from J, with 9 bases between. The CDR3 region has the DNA TGTGCCAGCAGTCTAGACAGGAATGAGCAGTTCTTC. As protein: CASSLDRNEQFF.

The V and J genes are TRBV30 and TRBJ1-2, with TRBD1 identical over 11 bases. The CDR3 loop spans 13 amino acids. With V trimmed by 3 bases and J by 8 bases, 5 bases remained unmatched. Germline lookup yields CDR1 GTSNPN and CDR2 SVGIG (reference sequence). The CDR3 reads CAWRHRDRGGYTF. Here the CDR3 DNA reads TGTGCCTGGAGACACCGGGACAGGGGGGGCTACACCTTC.

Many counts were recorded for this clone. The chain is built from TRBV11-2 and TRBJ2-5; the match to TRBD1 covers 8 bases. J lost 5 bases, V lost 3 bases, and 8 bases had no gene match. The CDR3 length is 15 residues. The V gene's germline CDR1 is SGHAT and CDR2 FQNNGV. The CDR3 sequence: CASSFEQGVWETQYF. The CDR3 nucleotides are TGTGCCAGCAGCTTCGAACAGGGGGTCTGGGAGACCCAGTACTTC.

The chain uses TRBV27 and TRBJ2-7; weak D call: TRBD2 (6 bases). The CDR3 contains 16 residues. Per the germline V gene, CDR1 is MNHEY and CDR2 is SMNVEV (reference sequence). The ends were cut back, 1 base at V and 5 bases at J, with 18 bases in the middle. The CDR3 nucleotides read TGTGCCAGCAGTTTATATAGCGCGGAGGGCCGAAACGAGCAGTACTTC. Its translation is CASSLYSAEGRNEQYF.

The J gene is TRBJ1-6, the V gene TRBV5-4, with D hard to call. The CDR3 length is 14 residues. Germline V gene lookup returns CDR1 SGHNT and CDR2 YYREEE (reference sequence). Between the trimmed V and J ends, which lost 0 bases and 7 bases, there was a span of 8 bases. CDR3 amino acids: CASSLDILNSPLHF. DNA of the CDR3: TGTGCCAGCAGCTTGGACATCCTGAATTCACCCCTCCACTTT.

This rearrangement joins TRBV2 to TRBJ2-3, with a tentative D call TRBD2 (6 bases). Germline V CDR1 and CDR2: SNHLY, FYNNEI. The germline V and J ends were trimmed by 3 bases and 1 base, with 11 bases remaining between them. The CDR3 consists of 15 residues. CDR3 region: CASSDSGDGTDTQYF. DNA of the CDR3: TGTGCCAGCAGTGATTCGGGAGACGGCACAGATACGCAGTATTTT.

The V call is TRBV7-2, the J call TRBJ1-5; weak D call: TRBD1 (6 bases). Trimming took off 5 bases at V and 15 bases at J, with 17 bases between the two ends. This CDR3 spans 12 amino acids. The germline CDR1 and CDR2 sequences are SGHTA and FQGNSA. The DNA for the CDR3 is TGTGCCAGCAGCCTTACCGGGGGGGCCCGGCATTTT. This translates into CASSLTGGARHF.

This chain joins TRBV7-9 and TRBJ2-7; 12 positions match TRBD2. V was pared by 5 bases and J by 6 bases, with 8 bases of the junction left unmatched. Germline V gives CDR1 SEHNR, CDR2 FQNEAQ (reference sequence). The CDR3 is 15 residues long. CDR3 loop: CASSHRLAGVGEQYF. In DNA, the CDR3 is TGTGCCAGCAGCCACAGACTAGCGGGAGTTGGCGAGCAGTACTTC. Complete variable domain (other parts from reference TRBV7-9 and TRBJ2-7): DTGVSQNPRHKITKRGQNVTFRCDPISEHNRLYWYRQTLGQGPEFLTYFQNEAQLEKSRLLSDRFSAERPKGSFSTLEIQRTEQGDSAMYLCASSHRLAGVGEQYFGPGTRLTVT.

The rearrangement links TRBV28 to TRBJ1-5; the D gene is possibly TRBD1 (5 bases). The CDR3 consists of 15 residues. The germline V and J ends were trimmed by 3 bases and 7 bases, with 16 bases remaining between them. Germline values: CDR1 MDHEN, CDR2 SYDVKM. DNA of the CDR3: TGTGCCAGCAGTTTGACTCAGGGAAGTTGGCAGCCCCAGCATTTT. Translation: CASSLTQGSWQPQHF.

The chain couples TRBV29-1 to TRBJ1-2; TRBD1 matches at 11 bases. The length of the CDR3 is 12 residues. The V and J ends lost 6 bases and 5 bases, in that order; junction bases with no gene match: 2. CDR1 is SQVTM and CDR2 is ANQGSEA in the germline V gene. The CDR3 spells CSVGTGGYGYTF. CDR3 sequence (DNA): TGCAGCGTCGGGACAGGGGGGTATGGCTACACCTTC.

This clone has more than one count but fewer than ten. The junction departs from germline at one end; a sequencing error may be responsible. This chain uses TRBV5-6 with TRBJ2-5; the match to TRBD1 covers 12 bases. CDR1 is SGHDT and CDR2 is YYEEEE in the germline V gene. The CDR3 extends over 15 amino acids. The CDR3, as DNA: TGTGCCAGCAGTTTGGGACAGGGGGCGGGAGAGACCCAGTACTTC. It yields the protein CASSLGQGAGETQYF.

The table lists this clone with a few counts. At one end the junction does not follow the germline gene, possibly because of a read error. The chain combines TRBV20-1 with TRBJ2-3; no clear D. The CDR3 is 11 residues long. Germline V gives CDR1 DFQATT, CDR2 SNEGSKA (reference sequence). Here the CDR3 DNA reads TGTCAGTTAGCAGACACAGATACGCAGTATTTT. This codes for CQLADTDTQYF.

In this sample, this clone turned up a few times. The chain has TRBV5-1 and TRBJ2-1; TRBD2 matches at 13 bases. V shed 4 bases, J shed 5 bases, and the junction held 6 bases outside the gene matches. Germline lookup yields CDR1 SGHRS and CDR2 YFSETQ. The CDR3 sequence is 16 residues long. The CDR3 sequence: CASSRGGTSGDNEQFF. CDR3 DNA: TGCGCCAGCAGCCGTGGAGGGACTAGCGGGGACAATGAGCAGTTCTTC.